What follows are 31 T cell receptor beta chains derived from one specimen sequenced in a study of T-cell reconstitution after alpha-beta-depleted transplantation in children. It was with unique molecular identifiers that the TCRbeta library was prepared. TCRdb ran MiXCR on the PCR reads and lists one entry per CDR3 protein. The repertoire has around 490,000 distinct CDR3 sequences, roughly an eighth of them found once; the top ten carry approximately 14%. The material sequenced was PBMCs, mostly from graft donor cells, taken 180 days after TCRalphabeta/CD19-depleted stem cell transplant. The receptors stem from a female patient aged 2 to 10 who had a stem cell transplant for aplastic anemia, so the T cells may come from the graft donor.

This clonotype was recorded a few times. The chain has TRBV20-1 and TRBJ2-5; 7 nucleotides agree with TRBD1. The CDR3 covers 14 residues. CDR1 DFQATT and CDR2 SNEGSKA come from the germline V gene (reference sequence). J was trimmed by 2 bases and V by 2 bases; bases with no gene match: 5. The CDR3 DNA is TGCAGTGCTAGACTGGACAGGCAGCAAGAGACCCAGTACTTC. Protein product: CSARLDRQQETQYF.

The chain joins TRBV9 to TRBJ2-5; D not resolved. CDR1 and CDR2 (germline): SGDLS, YYNGEE. The length of the CDR3 is 15 residues. The V and J ends lost 4 bases and 2 bases respectively, with 15 bases between them. The CDR3 sequence: CASSLQGARQETQYF. CDR3 DNA sequence: TGTGCCAGCAGCCTCCAAGGTGCGCGGCAAGAGACCCAGTACTTC.

This clonotype was observed at least ten times. The chain employs TRBV6-2 or TRBV6-3 and TRBJ2-3; 11 positions agree with TRBD2. This CDR3 has 15 residues. The V gene's germline CDR1 is MNHEY and CDR2 SVGEGT. V dropped 6 bases and J dropped 2; count of bases not matched to a gene: 4. The CDR3 spells CASRLLAGATDTQYF. In DNA form, the CDR3 reads TGTGCCAGCAGACTACTAGCGGGAGCCACAGATACGCAGTATTTT.

The V and J genes are TRBV19 and TRBJ2-5; weak D call: TRBD2 (5 bases). Germline CDR1 is LNHDA and CDR2 is SQIVND (reference sequence). Trimming took off 6 bases at V and 4 bases at J, with 15 bases between the two ends. The CDR3 sequence is 14 residues long. CDR3: CASRRTLSRETQYF. CDR3 nucleotides: TGTGCCAGTAGAAGGACTCTCTCGAGAGAGACCCAGTACTTC.

This clonotype was detected only a few times. The gene calls are TRBV7-8 and TRBJ1-1; D gene ambiguous. Germline CDR1 SGHVS, CDR2 FQNEAQ. The CDR3 sequence is 12 residues long. The V and J ends lost 1 base and 7 bases respectively, with 7 bases between them. Here the CDR3 DNA reads TGTGCCAGCAGCTTAGAGCTGGATGAAGCTTTCTTT. It codes for CASSLELDEAFF.

This clonotype was recorded many times. The rearrangement links TRBV29-1 to TRBJ2-7; TRBD1 matches 7 bases. This CDR3 is built from 13 residues. CDR1 SQVTM and CDR2 ANQGSEA come from the germline V gene. V was clipped by 6 bases and J by 2 bases; unmatched bases: 7. The DNA of the CDR3 is TGCAGCGTGGGCGACAGGGCTCCCTACGAGCAGTACTTC. It specifies CSVGDRAPYEQYF.

This rearrangement joins TRBV12-3 or TRBV12-4 to TRBJ2-7, with D maybe TRBD1 (6 bases). CDR3 length: 15 amino acids. V was pared by 2 bases and J by 3 bases, with 14 bases between. The CDR3 loop reads CASSLKQGTNYEQYF. For the CDR3, the DNA is TGTGCCAGCAGTTTAAAGCAGGGGACGAACTACGAGCAGTACTTC.

This clonotype has more than one count but fewer than ten. The chain employs TRBV12-3 or TRBV12-4 and TRBJ1-6, with D perhaps TRBD1 (5 bases). Trimming took off 7 bases at V and 7 bases at J, with 14 bases between the two ends. This CDR3 spans 14 amino acids. CDR3 sequence: CASIKGRINSPLHF. The CDR3 DNA is TGTGCCAGCATCAAGGGGAGGATCAATTCACCCCTCCACTTT.

In this sample, this clonotype turned up a few times. This rearrangement joins TRBV28 to TRBJ1-5; TRBD1 agrees at 8 bases. J was trimmed by 4 bases and V by 3 bases; bases with no gene match: 11. The CDR3 spans 17 residues. Per the germline V gene, CDR1 is MDHEN and CDR2 is SYDVKM. CDR3 sequence reads: CASSFRWGRGLNQPQHF. Here the CDR3 DNA reads TGTGCCAGCAGTTTCCGGTGGGGCAGGGGGCTTAATCAGCCCCAGCATTTT.

This clonotype was counted many times. V gene TRBV29-1 combines with J gene TRBJ2-4; D is ambiguous. Germline lookup yields CDR1 SQVTM and CDR2 ANQGSEA. V lost 4 bases, J lost 1 base, and 8 bases lay in between. There are 13 residues in the CDR3. CDR3 sequence reads: CSVGGLAKNIQYF. CDR3 sequence (DNA): TGCAGCGTTGGAGGTTTGGCCAAAAACATTCAGTACTTC. The full variable domain, in which reference TRBV29-1 and TRBJ2-4 provide the parts outside the CDR3, is SAVISQKPSRDICQRGTSLTIQCQVDSQVTMMFWYRQQPGQSLTLIATANQGSEATYESGFVIDKFPISRPNLTFSTLTVSNMSPEDSSIYLCSVGGLAKNIQYFGAGTRLSVL.

The gene calls are TRBV4-2 and TRBJ2-7; D may be TRBD1 (6 bases). The ends were cut back, 2 bases at V and 2 bases at J, with 16 bases in the middle. The germline V gene encodes CDR1 LGHNA and CDR2 YNFKEQ. The CDR3 has 16 residues. This chain's CDR3 is CASSQPTDSLAYEQYF. In nucleotides, the CDR3 is TGTGCCAGCAGCCAACCAACGGACAGCCTCGCCTACGAGCAGTACTTC.

V gene TRBV28 combines with J gene TRBJ1-5; the match to TRBD1 covers 7 bases. J lost 7 bases, V lost 4 bases, and 7 bases had no gene match. Germline CDR1 MDHEN, CDR2 SYDVKM. This CDR3 region has 14 residues. CDR3 sequence: CASSSGTVVQPQHF. Here the CDR3 DNA reads TGTGCCAGCAGTTCCGGGACAGTGGTCCAGCCCCAGCATTTT.

This clonotype was recorded a few times. The gene calls are TRBV7-2 and TRBJ2-5; D is undetermined. This CDR3 comprises 17 residues. With 2 bases removed from V and 3 bases from J, the gap between germline ends came to 19 bases. Germline CDR1 is SGHTA and CDR2 is FQGNSA. CDR3 sequence reads: CASSLLELVAVKETQYF. DNA for the CDR3: TGTGCCAGCAGCTTATTGGAATTGGTGGCAGTTAAAGAGACCCAGTACTTC.

The genes are TRBV30 and TRBJ2-1; a possible D gene is TRBD2 (6 bases). This CDR3 has 13 amino acids. V lost 3 bases and J lost 3, with 9 bases in between. In germline, CDR1 is GTSNPN, CDR2 SVGIG (reference sequence). The CDR3 loop reads CAWSPGSYNEQFF. As DNA, the CDR3 is TGTGCCTGGAGCCCCGGGAGCTACAATGAGCAGTTCTTC.

This clonotype was recorded a few times. The chain is built from TRBV7-2 and TRBJ2-7; 12 nucleotides match TRBD2. The CDR3 runs 16 residues. J was trimmed by 1 base and V by 7 bases; bases with no gene match: 8. The germline CDR1 and CDR2 sequences are SGHTA and FQGNSA. Here the CDR3 reads CASTKRTSGVSYEQYF. The CDR3 region has the DNA TGTGCCAGCACCAAGAGGACTAGCGGGGTTTCCTACGAGCAGTACTTC.

The J gene is TRBJ2-7, the V gene TRBV5-5; 7 positions agree with TRBD1. CDR3 length: 15 amino acids. With V trimmed by 0 bases and J by 0 bases, 3 bases remained unmatched. Looked up from germline, CDR1 is SGHKS and CDR2 is YYEKEE (reference sequence). The DNA of the CDR3 is TGTGCCAGCAGCTTGGAGGGGGCGAGCTCCTACGAGCAGTACGTC. It encodes CASSLEGASSYEQYV.

The chain couples TRBV6-1 to TRBJ1-1; D possibly corresponds to TRBD1 (6 bases). The CDR3 is 13 amino acids. Trimming cost V 5 bases and J 4 bases, with 11 bases left between them. Germline CDR1 MNHNS, CDR2 SASEGT. The CDR3: CASSPQGGTEAFF. Written as DNA, the CDR3 is TGTGCCAGCAGTCCACAGGGCGGCACTGAAGCTTTCTTT.

This clonotype was observed many times. The gene calls are TRBV4-3 and TRBJ2-1, with unresolved D. CDR1 is LGHNA and CDR2 is YSLEER in the germline V gene. This CDR3 spans 15 amino acids. Trimming pared 0 bases from V and 0 bases from J, leaving 6 bases between. CDR3 sequence: CASSQDKSSYNEQFF. CDR3 nucleotides: TGCGCCAGCAGCCAAGACAAGAGCTCCTACAATGAGCAGTTCTTC.

In this sample, this clonotype turned up a few times. V gene TRBV19 combines with J gene TRBJ2-7, with 7 bases fitting TRBD2. CDR3 length equals 12 residues. Germline V CDR1 and CDR2: LNHDA, SQIVND (reference sequence). Trimming took 5 bases from V and 9 from J; bases not matched to a gene: 7. This CDR3 reads CASSSRGVVQYF. CDR3 bases: TGTGCCAGTAGTTCCCGGGGGGTTGTGCAGTACTTC.

The V and J genes are TRBV10-3 and TRBJ2-7; 10 bases line up with TRBD2. V shed 3 bases, J shed 2 bases, and the junction held 4 bases outside the gene matches. The germline gives CDR1 ENHRY, CDR2 SYGVKD. The CDR3 consists of 15 residues. The CDR3 coding sequence is TGTGCCATCAGTGAAGGGACTAGCGAGGCCTACGAGCAGTACTTC. It specifies CAISEGTSEAYEQYF.

J is TRBJ1-1 and V is TRBV11-2; no clear D gene. In germline, CDR1 is SGHAT, CDR2 FQNNGV. This CDR3 has 13 residues. V was shortened by 2 bases and J by 5 bases, with 9 bases between the two germline ends. DNA of the CDR3: TGTGCCAGCAGCTTATCTCAGGAGACTGAAGCTTTCTTT. It specifies CASSLSQETEAFF. Supplemented by reference TRBV11-2 and TRBJ1-1, the full variable domain reads EAGVAQSPRYKIIEKRQSVAFWCNPISGHATLYWYQQILGQGPKLLIQFQNNGVVDDSQLPKDRFSAERLKGVDSTLKIQPAKLEDSAVYLCASSLSQETEAFFGQGTRLTVV.

This chain connects TRBV6-5 to TRBJ2-7; TRBD1 aligns across 7 bases. V shed 2 bases, J shed 7 bases, and the junction held 11 bases outside the gene matches. Germline-derived CDR1 and CDR2 are MNHEY and SVGAGI. This CDR3 contains 15 residues. The CDR3 sequence is CASSYGGQAEGEQYF. CDR3 sequence (DNA): TGTGCCAGCAGTTACGGAGGACAGGCCGAGGGAGAGCAGTACTTC.

V is TRBV12-3 or TRBV12-4 and J is TRBJ1-6; 9 nucleotides align to TRBD1. The CDR3 is 16 residues long. V lost 3 bases, J lost 6 bases, and 6 bases stayed unmatched. DNA for the CDR3: TGTGCCAGCAGTTTGGTTGTGGGACAGGGTAATTCACCCCTCCACTTT. Protein sequence: CASSLVVGQGNSPLHF.

This clonotype showed up many times. The chain links TRBV12-3 or TRBV12-4 to TRBJ1-4, with D uncertain. The CDR3 covers 14 residues. Trimming took 6 bases from V and 4 from J, leaving 12 bases between them. CDR3 residues: CASRLGSNNEKLFF. Written as DNA, the CDR3 is TGTGCCAGCAGACTAGGATCAAATAATGAAAAACTGTTTTTT.

The chain combines TRBV29-1 with TRBJ2-7, with 9 bases lining up with TRBD1. CDR1 is SQVTM, CDR2 ANQGSEA, per germline. Trimming removed 3 bases from V and 2 bases from J; junction bases left unmatched: 14. The CDR3 consists of 17 residues. In nucleotides, the CDR3 is TGCAGCGTTGAGGGGGGAGAGGGACAGGGATCCACCTACGAGCAGTACTTC. Protein sequence: CSVEGGEGQGSTYEQYF.

V gene TRBV29-1 combines with J gene TRBJ1-1; D remains unclear. CDR3 size: 13 residues. The ends were cut back, 5 bases at V and 0 bases at J, with 10 bases in the middle. Germline assignment: CDR1 SQVTM and CDR2 ANQGSEA. CDR3 residues: CSVHGQVNTEAFF. The CDR3 DNA reads TGCAGCGTTCACGGGCAGGTGAACACTGAAGCTTTCTTT.

This chain joins TRBV12-3 or TRBV12-4 and TRBJ2-5, with TRBD1 identical over 9 bases. Unmatched junction bases numbered 12, after V lost 5 bases and J lost 5 bases. The CDR3 extends over 16 amino acids. CDR3 in DNA: TGTGCCAGCAGTCTTACCGGGACAGGGAAAACGGAGACCCAGTACTTC. Its translation is CASSLTGTGKTETQYF.

The genes are TRBV12-3 or TRBV12-4 and TRBJ2-5; D remains ambiguous. Trimming pared 6 bases from V and 7 bases from J, leaving 12 bases between. This CDR3 is built from 12 residues. CDR3 nucleotide sequence: TGTGCCAGCAGCCCGAATGCTTGGACCCAGTACTTC. As protein: CASSPNAWTQYF.

This clonotype has only a few counts. This chain joins TRBV7-3 and TRBJ2-3; D perhaps matches TRBD1 (6 bases). This CDR3 is 15 amino acids long. Germline-derived CDR1 and CDR2 are SGHTA and FQGTGA. V gave up 5 bases and J gave up 4 bases, with 16 bases separating them. This CDR3 is CASSLRAGVADTQYF. DNA of the CDR3: TGTGCCAGCAGCCTTCGGGCAGGGGTGGCAGATACGCAGTATTTT.

In its sample, this clonotype was seen many times. This rearrangement joins TRBV18 to TRBJ2-7; D possibly corresponds to TRBD1 (5 bases). CDR3 length: 15 residues. The V gene's germline CDR1 is KGHSH and CDR2 LQKENI. Trimming removed 1 base from V and 5 bases from J, with 15 bases in between. DNA for the CDR3: TGTGCCAGCTCACCACAGGGCTCAGGGCGGAACGAGCAGTACGTC. Its translation is CASSPQGSGRNEQYV.

This clonotype has ten or more counts. This chain links TRBV12-3 or TRBV12-4 with TRBJ2-5; 7 nucleotides agree with TRBD2. The CDR3 consists of 16 residues. Unmatched junction bases numbered 14, after V lost 5 bases and J lost 5 bases. In nucleotides, the CDR3 is TGTGCCAGCAGTCCCCCTAGGAGGGAGGGCCGCGAGACCCAGTACTTC. Its translation: CASSPPRREGRETQYF.